This TCR beta chain derives from a study of a mutant IDH1 vaccine in newly diagnosed glioma. Study as a whole: Vaccination started 4-6 weeks after radiotherapy alone, or with temozolomide cycles. Those enrolled had earlier been treated with radiotherapy, temozolomide, or both, mostly both.

Time point: week 5, during vaccination. Doses comprised 300 ug of mutant IDH1 20-mer peptide each, plus topical imiquimod. V was clipped by 5 bases and J by 12 bases, with 19 bases between them. Per the germline V gene, CDR1 is MNHNY and CDR2 is SVGAGI (reference sequence). CDR3 length: 14 residues. Details on this clone: Its antigen is not known.

Profiling relied on immunoSEQ multiplex PCR, and the TCRdb table lists in-frame clones only, not all of them. In the table there are over 45,000 clones, 80% to 90% of which are singletons. The sequence derives from a woman between 50 and 59 years old with glioma. The starting material was PBMCs, obtained from a glioma patient whose treatment included an IDH1 peptide vaccine. This chain uses TRBV6-6 with TRBJ1-4; D might be TRBD1 (6 bases). The CDR3 region has the DNA TGTGCCAGCAGTCTCACGGGACACCCTAATCAACTGTTTTTT. This encodes CASSLTGHPNQLFF.